This T cell receptor beta chain was obtained from a study of blood T cell repertoires in COVID-19. Participants, about 18 to 100 years old, spanned around 26 US areas. In assigning cohorts, the study relied on participant-reported clinical history. Trimming cost V 6 bases and J 0 bases; bases outside gene matches: 15. The CDR3 is 20 amino acids. Germline V gene sequence: CDR1 SNHLY, CDR2 FYNNEI. Libraries were prepared by immunoSEQ multiplex PCR; TCRdb keeps only in-frame clonotypes and omits some of them. The sample lists 300,000 to 400,000 clones; just over 85% were seen once. V usage is TRBV2 and J usage is TRBJ1-6; 9 bases fit TRBD1. The origin of this receptor is a middle-aged woman with acute COVID-19. Specimen: PBMCs or T cells enriched from blood (not recorded which). The CDR3: CASSDGRQGGTSSYNSPLHF. Here the CDR3 DNA reads TGTGCCAGCAGCGACGGTCGACAGGGGGGAACCAGCTCCTATAATTCACCCCTCCACTTT. Full variable domain (outside the CDR3, taken from reference TRBV2 and TRBJ1-6): EPEVTQTPSHQVTQMGQEVILRCVPISNHLYFYWYRQILGQKVEFLVSFYNNEISEKSEIFDDQFSVERPDGSNFTLKIRSTKLEDSAMYFCASSDGRQGGTSSYNSPLHFGNGTRLTVT.